The 14 T cell receptor beta chains reported below all come from one sample, sequenced in a study of CD8+ T cells in alopecia areata. Sequencing templates came from extracted RNA that was reverse transcribed into cDNA. Sequencing used immunoSEQ multiplex PCR; TCRdb keeps in-frame clones, though not all of them. Among over 150,000 clones, over 55% were seen once, and the ten largest hold more than 1.5%. The starting material was CD4+ T cells sorted from blood, obtained at week 0. The receptors here all came from a human donor with alopecia areata.

The chain uses TRBV25-1 and TRBJ1-2; maybe TRBD1 (5 bases). The germline gives CDR1 MGHDK, CDR2 SYGVNS. The CDR3 runs 15 residues. V was clipped by 5 bases and J by 7 bases, with 20 bases between them. Written as DNA, the CDR3 is TGTGCCAGCAGTAAAGTGGCAGGGCCTTTCGGTGGCTACACCTTC. Its protein is CASSKVAGPFGGYTF.

The V and J genes are TRBV7-9 and TRBJ2-3; D uncertain. CDR3 length: 13 amino acids. Germline V gives CDR1 SEHNR, CDR2 FQNEAQ (reference sequence). V gave up 1 base and J gave up 5 bases, with 7 bases separating them. The chain's CDR3 is CASSLEPGDTQYF. The CDR3, as DNA: TGTGCCAGCAGCTTAGAACCAGGAGATACGCAGTATTTT.

This chain's CDR3 is CAWGRQGYSEAFF. CDR3 coding DNA: TGTGCCTGGGGAAGACAGGGGTACTCTGAAGCTTTCTTT. The rearrangement uses TRBV30 and TRBJ1-1; 8 bases match TRBD1. The CDR3 is 13 amino acids. Germline CDR1 reads GTSNPN; CDR2 reads SVGIG (reference sequence). V dropped 5 bases and J dropped 6; count of bases not matched to a gene: 8.

V usage is TRBV18 and J usage is TRBJ1-5; 7 nucleotides line up with TRBD1. From germline, CDR1 is KGHSH and CDR2 LQKENI. Trimming at V came to 6 bases and at J to 5 bases, leaving 10 bases not matched to a gene. This CDR3 contains 15 residues. DNA for the CDR3: TGTGCCAGCTCCCCGACGAGGGACAGATATCAGCCCCAGCATTTT. This encodes CASSPTRDRYQPQHF.

The gene calls are TRBV7-6 and TRBJ1-6; D is ambiguous. The CDR3 consists of 17 residues. Germline CDR1 is SGHVS and CDR2 is FNYEAQ. Trimming removed 5 bases at V and 10 bases at J, with 24 bases between. The CDR3: CASSLGPTVGGISPLHF. In DNA, the CDR3 is TGTGCCAGCAGCCTCGGGCCGACCGTGGGAGGCATATCACCCCTCCACTTT.

The rearrangement joins TRBV2 to TRBJ1-1; no definite D call. Germline loops: CDR1 SNHLY, CDR2 FYNNEI. Trimming pared 7 bases from V and 0 bases from J, leaving 12 bases between. This CDR3 has 14 residues. For the CDR3, the DNA is TGTGCCAGCAAGATATCAGGATTGAACACTGAAGCTTTCTTT. Protein: CASKISGLNTEAFF.

The rearrangement links TRBV5-6 to TRBJ2-7, with a weak D call TRBD2 (5 bases). CDR1 and CDR2 (germline): SGHDT, YYEEEE. Trimming took off 0 bases at V and 3 bases at J, with 7 bases between the two ends. This CDR3 spans 13 amino acids. The DNA of the CDR3 is TGTGCCAGCAGCTTGGTGACTAACTACGAGCAGTACTTC. This gives the protein CASSLVTNYEQYF. The whole variable domain, filled in from reference TRBV5-6 and TRBJ2-7, reads DAGVTQSPTHLIKTRGQQVTLRCSPKSGHDTVSWYQQALGQGPQFIFQYYEEEERQRGNFPDRFSGHQFPNYSSELNVNALLLGDSALYLCASSLVTNYEQYFGPGTRLTVT.

The V and J genes are TRBV18 and TRBJ1-6; D is unclear. The V end lost 6 bases, the J end lost 7 bases, and 13 bases lay between the germline ends. CDR1 KGHSH and CDR2 LQKENI come from the germline V gene. The CDR3 runs to 14 residues. In nucleotides, the CDR3 is TGTGCCAGCTCCGCCGGAGGGTTGAATTCACCCCTCCACTTT. Translated: CASSAGGLNSPLHF.

This chain uses TRBV30 with TRBJ2-1; D remains ambiguous. The V gene's germline CDR1 is GTSNPN and CDR2 SVGIG (reference sequence). With 0 bases removed from V and 5 bases from J, the gap between germline ends came to 2 bases. This CDR3 has 11 amino acids. CDR3 sequence reads: CAWSVDNEQFF. Written as DNA, the CDR3 is TGTGCCTGGAGTGTGGACAATGAGCAGTTCTTC. Full variable domain (rest looked up from reference TRBV30 and TRBJ2-1): SQTIHQWPATLVQPVGSPLSLECTVEGTSNPNLYWYRQAAGRGLQLLFYSVGIGQISSEVPQNLSASRPQDRQFILSSKKLLLSDSGFYLCAWSVDNEQFFGPGTRLTVL.

This chain uses TRBV2 with TRBJ1-2, with a possible D match to TRBD1 (5 bases). Germline assignment: CDR1 SNHLY and CDR2 FYNNEI. The germline V and J ends were trimmed by 11 bases and 4 bases, with 14 bases remaining between them. This CDR3 region has 12 residues. The DNA for the CDR3 is TGTGCCGACCGGGGCCAGGGCTATGGCTACACCTTC. Its protein product is CADRGQGYGYTF. Together with reference TRBV2 and TRBJ1-2, the CDR3 gives the full variable domain: EPEVTQTPSHQVTQMGQEVILRCVPISNHLYFYWYRQILGQKVEFLVSFYNNEISEKSEIFDDQFSVERPDGSNFTLKIRSTKLEDSAMYFCADRGQGYGYTFGSGTRLTVV.

The gene calls are TRBV29-1 and TRBJ1-2, with 9 bases matching TRBD1. Losses at the gene ends were 5 bases for V and 3 bases for J; bases not matched to a gene: 4. In germline, CDR1 is SQVTM, CDR2 ANQGSEA. CDR3 length: 13 residues. Here the CDR3 reads CSVFTGGDYGYTF. DNA of the CDR3: TGCAGCGTTTTCACAGGGGGCGACTATGGCTACACCTTC.

This clone was counted a few times. This rearrangement joins TRBV29-1 to TRBJ1-5, with D possibly TRBD1 on 6 matching bases. The ends were cut back, 5 bases at V and 2 bases at J, with 19 bases in the middle. The germline CDR1 and CDR2 sequences are SQVTM and ANQGSEA. The CDR3 contains 16 residues. CDR3: CSVILVGTYGNQPQHF. CDR3 sequence (DNA): TGCAGCGTTATCCTGGTTGGGACATATGGCAATCAGCCCCAGCATTTT.

With regard to this clone: A junction boundary mismatches the germline segment, possibly from a read error. V is TRBV30 and J is TRBJ2-7; 9 positions match TRBD1. CDR3 size: 13 residues. The V gene's germline CDR1 is GTSNPN and CDR2 SVGIG (reference sequence). Here the CDR3 DNA reads TGTGCCTGCCCTGTCCTAGGTACAGGGGGCTGGCACTTC. Its translation is CACPVLGTGGWHF.

The chain recombines TRBV2 with TRBJ1-2; a weak D match, TRBD1 (5 bases). The germline V gene encodes CDR1 SNHLY and CDR2 FYNNEI. The CDR3 has 15 amino acids. The germline V and J ends were trimmed by 5 bases and 4 bases, with 17 bases remaining between them. In nucleotides, the CDR3 is TGTGCCAGCAGTTTAGACAGAACACTCTTCTATGGCTACACCTTC. Its translation is CASSLDRTLFYGYTF.